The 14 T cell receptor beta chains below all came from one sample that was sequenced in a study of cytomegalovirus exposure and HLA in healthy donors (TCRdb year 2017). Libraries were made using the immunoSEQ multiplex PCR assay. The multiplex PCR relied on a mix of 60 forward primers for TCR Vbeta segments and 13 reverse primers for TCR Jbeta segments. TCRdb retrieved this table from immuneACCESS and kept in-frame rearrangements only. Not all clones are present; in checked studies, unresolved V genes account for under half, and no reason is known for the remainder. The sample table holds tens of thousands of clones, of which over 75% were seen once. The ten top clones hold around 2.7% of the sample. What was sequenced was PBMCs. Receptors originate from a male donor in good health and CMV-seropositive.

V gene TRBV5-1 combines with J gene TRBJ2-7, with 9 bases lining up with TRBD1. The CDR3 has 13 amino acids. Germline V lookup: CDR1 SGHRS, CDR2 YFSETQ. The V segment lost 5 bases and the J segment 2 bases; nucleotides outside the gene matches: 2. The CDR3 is CASSRTGAYEQYF. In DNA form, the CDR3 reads TGCGCCAGCAGTCGGACAGGGGCCTACGAGCAGTACTTC.

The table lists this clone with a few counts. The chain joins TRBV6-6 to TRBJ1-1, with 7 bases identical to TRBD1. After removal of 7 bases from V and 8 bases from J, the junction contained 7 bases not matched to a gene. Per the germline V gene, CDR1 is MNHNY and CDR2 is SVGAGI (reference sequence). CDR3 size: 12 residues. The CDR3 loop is CASTARQGEAFF. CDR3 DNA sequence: TGTGCCAGCACCGCCCGACAGGGAGAAGCTTTCTTT.

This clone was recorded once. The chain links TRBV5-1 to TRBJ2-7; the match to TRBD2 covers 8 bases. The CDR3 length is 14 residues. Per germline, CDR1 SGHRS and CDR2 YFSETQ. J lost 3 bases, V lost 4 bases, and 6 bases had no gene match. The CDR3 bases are TGCGCCAGCAGCGCGAGCGGGAGCAGCTACGAGCAGTACTTC. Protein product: CASSASGSSYEQYF.

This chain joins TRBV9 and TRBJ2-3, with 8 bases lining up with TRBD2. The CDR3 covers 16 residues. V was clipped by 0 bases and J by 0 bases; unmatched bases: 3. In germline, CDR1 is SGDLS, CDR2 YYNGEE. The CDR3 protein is CASSVGSSGSTDTQYF. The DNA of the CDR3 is TGTGCCAGCAGCGTAGGTTCTAGCGGGAGCACAGATACGCAGTATTTT. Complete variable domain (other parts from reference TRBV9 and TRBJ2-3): DSGVTQTPKHLITATGQRVTLRCSPRSGDLSVYWYQQSLDQGLQFLIQYYNGEERAKGNILERFSAQQFPDLHSELNLSSLELGDSALYFCASSVGSSGSTDTQYFGPGTRLTVL.

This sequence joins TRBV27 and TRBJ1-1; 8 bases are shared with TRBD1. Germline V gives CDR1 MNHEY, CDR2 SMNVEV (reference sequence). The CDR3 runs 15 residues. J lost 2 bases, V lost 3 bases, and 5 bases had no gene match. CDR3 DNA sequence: TGTGCCAGCAGTTTCGGGACAGGTGTAAACACTGAAGCTTTCTTT. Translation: CASSFGTGVNTEAFF.

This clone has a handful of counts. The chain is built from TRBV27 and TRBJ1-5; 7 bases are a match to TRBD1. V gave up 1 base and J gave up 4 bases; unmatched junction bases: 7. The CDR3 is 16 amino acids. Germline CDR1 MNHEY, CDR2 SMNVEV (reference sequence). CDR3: CASSLWGRGMNQPQHF. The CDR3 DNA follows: TGTGCCAGCAGTTTATGGGGCAGGGGGATGAATCAGCCCCAGCATTTT.

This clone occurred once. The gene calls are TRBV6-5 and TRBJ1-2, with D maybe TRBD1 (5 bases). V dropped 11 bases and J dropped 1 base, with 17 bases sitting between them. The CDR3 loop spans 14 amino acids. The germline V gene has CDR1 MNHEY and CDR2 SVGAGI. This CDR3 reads CASKGAGINYGYTF. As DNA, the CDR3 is TGTGCCTCAAAAGGGGCGGGGATTAACTATGGCTACACCTTC.

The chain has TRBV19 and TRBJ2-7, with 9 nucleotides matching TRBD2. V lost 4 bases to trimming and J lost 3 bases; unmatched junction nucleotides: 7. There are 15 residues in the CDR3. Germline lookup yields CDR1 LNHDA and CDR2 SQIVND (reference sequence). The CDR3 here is CASSTVAGVFYEQYF. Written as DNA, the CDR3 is TGTGCCAGTAGTACCGTAGCGGGAGTTTTCTACGAGCAGTACTTC.

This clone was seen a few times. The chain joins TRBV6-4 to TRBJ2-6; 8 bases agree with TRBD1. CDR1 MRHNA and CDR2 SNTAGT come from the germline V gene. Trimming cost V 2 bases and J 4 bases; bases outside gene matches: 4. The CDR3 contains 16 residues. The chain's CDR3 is CASSDQTGVGANVLTF. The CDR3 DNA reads TGTGCCAGCAGTGACCAGACAGGGGTAGGGGCCAACGTCCTGACTTTC.

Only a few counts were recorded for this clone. This CDR3 reads CASRSGLGANVLTF. CDR3 DNA: TGTGCCAGCAGATCAGGGTTAGGGGCCAACGTCCTGACTTTC. The V gene is TRBV6-1, the J gene TRBJ2-6; possible D gene TRBD1, 5 bases. The CDR3 length is 14 residues. The V end was cut by 6 bases, the J end by 4 bases, with 10 bases between. Germline CDR1 is MNHNS and CDR2 is SASEGT.

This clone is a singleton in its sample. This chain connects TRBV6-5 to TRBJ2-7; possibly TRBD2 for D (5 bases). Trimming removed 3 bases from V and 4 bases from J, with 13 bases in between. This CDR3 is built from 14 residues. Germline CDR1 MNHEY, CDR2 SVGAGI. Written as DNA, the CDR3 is TGTGCCAGCAGTTATAGAGGGTACGGGTACGAGCAGTACTTC. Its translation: CASSYRGYGYEQYF.

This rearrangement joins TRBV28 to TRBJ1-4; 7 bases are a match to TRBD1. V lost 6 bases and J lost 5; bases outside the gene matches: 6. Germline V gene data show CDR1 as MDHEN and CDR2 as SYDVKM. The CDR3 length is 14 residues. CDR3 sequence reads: CASRSGTVNEKLFF. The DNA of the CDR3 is TGTGCCAGCAGATCCGGGACAGTAAATGAAAAACTGTTTTTT. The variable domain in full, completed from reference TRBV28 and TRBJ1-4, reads DVKVTQSSRYLVKRTGEKVFLECVQDMDHENMFWYRQDPGLGLRLIYFSYDVKMKEKGDIPEGYSVSREKKERFSLILESASTNQTSMYLCASRSGTVNEKLFFGSGTQLSVL.

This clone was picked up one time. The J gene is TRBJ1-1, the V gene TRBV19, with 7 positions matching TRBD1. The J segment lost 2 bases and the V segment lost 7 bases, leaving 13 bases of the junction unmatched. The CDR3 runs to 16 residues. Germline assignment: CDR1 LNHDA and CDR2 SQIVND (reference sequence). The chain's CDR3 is CASKGGPNVGNTEAFF. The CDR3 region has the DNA TGTGCCAGTAAAGGGGGCCCCAATGTAGGTAACACTGAAGCTTTCTTT.

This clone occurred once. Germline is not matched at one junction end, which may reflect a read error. CDR3 DNA: TGTTCCAGCAGCCCAACCTTACCCGGGGAGACCCAGTACTTC. Translated, it gives CSSSPTLPGETQYF. The chain recombines TRBV7-9 with TRBJ2-5; D is uncertain. The CDR3 loop spans 14 amino acids. The V gene's germline CDR1 is SEHNR and CDR2 FQNEAQ (reference sequence).